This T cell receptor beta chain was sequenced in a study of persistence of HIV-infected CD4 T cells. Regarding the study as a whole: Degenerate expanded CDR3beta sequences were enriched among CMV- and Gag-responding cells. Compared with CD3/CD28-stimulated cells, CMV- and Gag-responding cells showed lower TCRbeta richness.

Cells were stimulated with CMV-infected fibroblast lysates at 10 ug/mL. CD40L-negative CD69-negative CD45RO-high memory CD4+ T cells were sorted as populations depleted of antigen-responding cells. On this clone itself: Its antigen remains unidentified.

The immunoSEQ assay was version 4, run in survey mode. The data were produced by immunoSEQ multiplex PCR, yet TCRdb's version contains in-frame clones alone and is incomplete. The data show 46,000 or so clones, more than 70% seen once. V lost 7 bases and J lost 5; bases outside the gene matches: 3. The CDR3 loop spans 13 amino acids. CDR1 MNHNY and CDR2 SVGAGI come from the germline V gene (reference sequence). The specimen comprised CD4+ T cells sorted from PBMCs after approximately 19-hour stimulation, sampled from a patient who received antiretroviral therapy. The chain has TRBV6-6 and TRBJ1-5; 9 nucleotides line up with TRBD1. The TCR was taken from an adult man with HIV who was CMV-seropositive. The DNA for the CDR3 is TGTGCCAGCAAAGGACAGGGGTATCAGCCCCAGCATTTT. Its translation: CASKGQGYQPQHF.